This TCR beta chain is drawn from a study of molecular identifiers for immune sequencing clone quantification. Study-wide results and limits: Barcode-sharing identical TCR molecules could underestimate highly expanded clone sizes.

On this clonotype itself: The antigen is undetermined. The germline gene is not matched at one end of the junction; a read error may be the cause.

TCRdb itself ran the PCR reads through MiXCR, one entry per CDR3 protein. This sample yields about 630,000 distinct CDR3 sequences, of which about 25% are seen a single time; 0.7% to 0.95% belongs to the top ten. This CDR3 has 15 amino acids. Per germline, CDR1 SGHDN and CDR2 FVKESK. Sequencing input: naive CD8+ T cells from blood, with Jurkat cell RNA spiked in. Stated subset: FACS-sorted CD8+CD4-CCR7+CD45RA+ naive T cells. The chain couples TRBV14 to TRBJ2-1; D is unresolved. The sequence was obtained from a human donor in good health. Some libraries in this study had Jurkat cell RNA spiked in. The CDR3 loop is CASSQDLPPYNEQSF. CDR3 DNA sequence: TGTGCCAGCAGCCAAGATCTCCCACCCTACAATGAGCAGTCCTTC.